The sequence of this T cell receptor beta chain was determined in a study of cytomegalovirus exposure and HLA in healthy donors. Findings and limits, study-wide: Some V segments, including TRBV6-2 and TRBV6-3, were excluded as indistinguishable. The investigators catalogued 150 to 200 TCR beta chains as cytomegalovirus-associated.

Primers: 60 Vbeta forward and 13 Jbeta reverse. TCRdb's copy holds only in-frame clones and misses some; the assay was immunoSEQ multiplex PCR. The data show 150,000 to 200,000 clones, roughly 79% seen once. The CDR3 is made up of 14 amino acids. Germline V gene lookup returns CDR1 SNHLY and CDR2 FYNNEI. Deletions cut 2 bases from V and 4 bases from J, with 9 bases between. On this clone itself: Its specificity is unknown.

This clonotype was obtained from a woman aged 50 to 60 in good health and CMV-seropositive. The sequenced sample consisted of PBMCs. The chain links TRBV2 to TRBJ1-5, with D unclear. DNA of the CDR3: TGTGCCAGCAGTGAAAGTTCGGGAAATCAGCCCCAGCATTTT. Its protein is CASSESSGNQPQHF.